Listed below are T cell receptor beta chains from one sample, sequenced in a study of CD8+CD57+ T cells in acquired aplastic anemia. MiXCR was run by TCRdb on the reads, yielding one entry per CDR3 protein. The sample yields some 220,000 distinct CDR3 sequences, 34% seen once. Sequencing was performed on sorted CD4+, CD8+, or CD8+CD57+ T cells (not recorded which) from PBMCs. These receptors all stem from a human donor in good health, serving as a control. The CDR3 runs from the conserved cysteine through the conserved F or W. The order of the fields is D gene, V gene, J gene, CDR3 protein. D genes are given only for firm matches.

D: NA
V: TRBV18
J: TRBJ1-2
CDR3: CASSPASGGYTF

D: TRBD1
V: TRBV12-3/TRBV12-4
J: TRBJ1-6
CDR3: CASSISYGGTGNSYNSPLHF

D: NA
V: TRBV2
J: TRBJ1-5
CDR3: CASSDSYYEHF

D: NA
V: TRBV2
J: TRBJ1-2
CDR3: CASSPQRGVNGYTF

D: TRBD1
V: TRBV2
J: TRBJ2-1
CDR3: CASRQDRGEYNEQFF

D: TRBD2
V: TRBV4-2
J: TRBJ2-7
CDR3: CASSHSGLAGAYEQYF

D: TRBD1
V: TRBV6-1
J: TRBJ1-6
CDR3: CAGSGGQGYSPLHF

D: TRBD2
V: TRBV7-3
J: TRBJ2-1
CDR3: CASSYGTSNEQFF

D: NA
V: TRBV9
J: TRBJ2-2
CDR3: CASSFSSAKNTGELFF

D: TRBD1
V: TRBV5-5
J: TRBJ1-2
CDR3: CASSIPGTASNYGYTF

D: TRBD1
V: TRBV7-6
J: TRBJ2-7
CDR3: CASSSIRDRGHEQYF

D: TRBD2
V: TRBV4-2
J: TRBJ2-5
CDR3: CASSQDLVLAGRETQYF

D: NA
V: TRBV7-9
J: TRBJ2-7
CDR3: CASSGEGDFGEQYF

D: NA
V: TRBV5-1
J: TRBJ2-2
CDR3: CASSLAATIDPRVTGELFF

D: NA
V: TRBV5-1
J: TRBJ2-6
CDR3: CASSREPPSGANVLTF

D: NA
V: TRBV3-1
J: TRBJ1-2
CDR3: CASSQVQGRSNYGYTF

D: TRBD1
V: TRBV29-1
J: TRBJ2-1
CDR3: CSVTKQGAPYNEQFF

D: NA
V: TRBV25-1
J: TRBJ2-5
CDR3: CASSLVAGVKETQYF

D: NA
V: TRBV24-1
J: TRBJ2-3
CDR3: CATSERTDTQYF

D: TRBD1
V: TRBV12-3/TRBV12-4
J: TRBJ2-5
CDR3: CASSFLRGRETQYF

D: TRBD2
V: TRBV7-9
J: TRBJ2-7
CDR3: CASSFGTSGAYEQYF

D: NA
V: TRBV11-2
J: TRBJ1-5
CDR3: CASSLVPGLTNQPQHF

D: TRBD2
V: TRBV9
J: TRBJ2-7
CDR3: CASSATSGSYEQYF

D: TRBD1
V: TRBV12-3/TRBV12-4
J: TRBJ1-2
CDR3: CASRGTGGSYGYTF

D: TRBD1
V: TRBV5-1
J: TRBJ1-1
CDR3: CASSLGQGGKRNTEAFF

D: NA
V: TRBV20-1
J: TRBJ2-7
CDR3: CKGYICPSPSSSYEQYF

D: NA
V: TRBV7-9
J: TRBJ1-2
CDR3: CASSFNIFYGYTF

D: NA
V: TRBV4-1
J: TRBJ2-3
CDR3: CASSQVELAEDTQYF

D: TRBD1
V: TRBV24-1
J: TRBJ2-3
CDR3: CASWDRDTDTQYF

D: NA
V: TRBV12-3/TRBV12-4
J: TRBJ1-4
CDR3: CASSPSVGKLFF

D: NA
V: TRBV7-2
J: TRBJ1-3
CDR3: CASSLRQNTIYF

D: NA
V: TRBV5-6
J: TRBJ1-6
CDR3: CASSQRENNSPLHF

D: TRBD1
V: TRBV2
J: TRBJ1-2
CDR3: CASEGGGYTF

D: TRBD2
V: TRBV7-3
J: TRBJ2-1
CDR3: CASSSQPSGGQFF

D: NA
V: TRBV4-1
J: TRBJ2-1
CDR3: CASRRLAWRGNEQFF

D: TRBD1
V: TRBV6-5
J: TRBJ1-2
CDR3: CASSPSTGNYGYTF

D: NA
V: TRBV20-1
J: TRBJ2-3
CDR3: CSAGERKGGYADTQYF

D: NA
V: TRBV19
J: TRBJ1-3
CDR3: CASSIVGGYSGNTIYF

D: NA
V: TRBV10-2
J: TRBJ1-2
CDR3: CASRSTERLNYGYTF

D: NA
V: TRBV20-1
J: TRBJ2-3
CDR3: CSAILGGTDTQYF

D: NA
V: TRBV6-1
J: TRBJ1-2
CDR3: CASSEESRGGYGYTF

D: NA
V: TRBV5-4
J: TRBJ2-7
CDR3: CASSLEVGTSYEQYF

D: NA
V: TRBV4-2
J: TRBJ2-1
CDR3: CASSQEGQGEGREQFF

D: NA
V: TRBV9
J: TRBJ1-2
CDR3: CASSRGSGTPSYGYTF

D: NA
V: TRBV19
J: TRBJ2-7
CDR3: CASSMVLNSEQYF

D: TRBD1
V: TRBV24-1
J: TRBJ1-2
CDR3: CATSETGAGYTF

D: NA
V: TRBV20-1
J: TRBJ2-2
CDR3: CSASTRGSTGELFF

D: TRBD1
V: TRBV20-1
J: TRBJ1-2
CDR3: CSAGQGPYGYTF

D: NA
V: TRBV5-1
J: TRBJ2-3
CDR3: CASSQGGGLTSTGTQYF

D: NA
V: TRBV19
J: TRBJ1-2
CDR3: CATGAGDYGYTF

D: NA
V: TRBV6-1
J: TRBJ1-1
CDR3: CASSRNTEAFF

D: TRBD2
V: TRBV25-1
J: TRBJ2-5
CDR3: CASSEPRLAGQETQYF

D: NA
V: TRBV12-3/TRBV12-4
J: TRBJ2-7
CDR3: CASRRLGSDEQYF

D: NA
V: TRBV19
J: TRBJ2-1
CDR3: CASSPDRTYNEQFF